Listed below are T cell receptor beta chains from one sample, sequenced in a study of shared clonotypes between healthy human individuals. The table came from immunoSEQ multiplex PCR; TCRdb's copy has only in-frame clones and leaves some out. The sample consists of 2 million or so clones, 85% to 95% of them appearing once. Sequencing was done on a sample of naive CD4+ T cells sorted from blood. These receptors were obtained from a man aged 18 to 29 in good health. CDR3s include the opening cysteine and the closing phenylalanine or tryptophan. A D gene is named only where the DNA matches it firmly. Expanded clones get a size class; other rows say once, few or many, or leave the size out.

CDR3 DNA | CDR3 protein | V gene | D gene | J gene | clone size
TGTGCCAGCAGCTCTCGTGACAGGCAAGAGACCCAGTACTTC | CASSSRDRQETQYF | TRBV7-3 | . | TRBJ2-5 | .
TGTGCCGCGCGGCTGGTGGCCACAGATACGCAGTATTTT | CAARLVATDTQYF | TRBV6-1 | . | TRBJ2-3 | .
TGTGCCAGCAGCCGCGACAGGGAAGGTGGGACCCAGTACTTC | CASSRDREGGTQYF | TRBV7-2 | TRBD1 | TRBJ2-5 | .
TGTGCCAGCTCACCAGAGTCGGACGAGCAGTACTTC | CASSPESDEQYF | TRBV18 | . | TRBJ2-7 | .
TGTGCCAGCAGTTCCTACGGGCCCTACAATGAGCAGTTCTTC | CASSSYGPYNEQFF | TRBV28 | . | TRBJ2-1 | .
TGCAGCGTTTGGGGGGTTGTCAGCCACTCCTACGAGCAGTACTTC | CSVWGVVSHSYEQYF | TRBV29-1 | . | TRBJ2-7 | .
TGCGCCAGCATGGGCGGGTATAGCTCCTATAATTCACCCCTCCACTTT | CASMGGYSSYNSPLHF | TRBV10-2 | . | TRBJ1-6 | .
TGTGCCAGCAGGTTGGGACAGGGCTTCGACGAGCAGTACTTC | CASRLGQGFDEQYF | TRBV28 | TRBD1 | TRBJ2-7 | .
TGTGCCAGCAGTGAAGTGGGACTAGCGGGAGGGAATACGCAGTATTTT | CASSEVGLAGGNTQYF | TRBV2 | TRBD2 | TRBJ2-3 | .
TGTGCCAGCAGGTTGGTGGGGAGGTCCACCGGGGAGCTGTTTTTT | CASRLVGRSTGELFF | TRBV11-2 | . | TRBJ2-2 | .
TGTGCCAGCTCACCGAACGGACAGGGGATGTACGAGCAGTACTTC | CASSPNGQGMYEQYF | TRBV18 | TRBD1 | TRBJ2-7 | .
TGCGCCAGCAGCCTCGGACAGGGTAACAATCAGCCCCAGCATTTT | CASSLGQGNNQPQHF | TRBV5-1 | TRBD1 | TRBJ1-5 | .
TGTGCCAGCAGCTTGCGACAGGGGGTTTCGGAAAAACTGTTTTTT | CASSLRQGVSEKLFF | TRBV5-6 | TRBD1 | TRBJ1-4 | .
TGTGCCAGCAGTTACGGGACGTCCTACGAGCAGTACTTC | CASSYGTSYEQYF | TRBV28 | . | TRBJ2-7 | .
TGCAGTGTAGAAGGAAACACCATATATTTT | CSVEGNTIYF | TRBV20-1 | . | TRBJ1-3 | .
TGCGCCAGCAGCGCAACAGGGGTGGCGGAGACCCAGTACTTC | CASSATGVAETQYF | TRBV5-1 | TRBD1 | TRBJ2-5 | .
TGTGCCTGGAATGACAATGGCAATCAGCCCCAGCATTTT | CAWNDNGNQPQHF | TRBV30 | . | TRBJ1-5 | once
TGTGCCAGCAGAGAAACAGGCTTCAATCAGCCCCAGCATTTT | CASRETGFNQPQHF | TRBV6-6 | . | TRBJ1-5 | .
TGCGCCAGCAGCCAAGACGTCTCAGATACGCAGTATTTT | CASSQDVSDTQYF | TRBV4-1 | . | TRBJ2-3 | once
TGCGCCAGCCGGAAGTCGGGGAGCTCTGGGGCCAACGTCCTGACTTTC | CASRKSGSSGANVLTF | TRBV5-1 | . | TRBJ2-6 | .
TGTGCCAGCAGTTTGGCCGGGAAGAGCAATCAGCCCCAGCATTTT | CASSLAGKSNQPQHF | TRBV28 | . | TRBJ1-5 | .
TGTGCCAGCAGTTCAGCGGGGGAGACCCAGTACTTC | CASSSAGETQYF | TRBV28 | TRBD2 | TRBJ2-5 | .
TGTGCCAGCAGTTATAAAGTCGGACTAGCCCAGTTCTTC | CASSYKVGLAQFF | TRBV6-6 | TRBD2 | TRBJ2-1 | .
TGTGCCAGCAGTGTACAGGGAGCTGGAAACACCATATATTTT | CASSVQGAGNTIYF | TRBV6-6 | . | TRBJ1-3 | .
TGTGCCTGGTCACCCGGGACAGGGTTCAGCAATCAGCCCCAGCATTTT | CAWSPGTGFSNQPQHF | TRBV30 | TRBD1 | TRBJ1-5 | .
TGCGCCAGCAGCTGGGGGAGACTAGCGGACTCCTACAATGAGCAGTTCTTC | CASSWGRLADSYNEQFF | TRBV5-1 | TRBD2 | TRBJ2-1 | .
TGTGCCAGCAGTTCTCGACAGGGGGCCTACAATGAGCAGTTCTTC | CASSSRQGAYNEQFF | TRBV25-1 | TRBD1 | TRBJ2-1 | .
TGTGCCAGCAGTTACTCCGGCGGGGGCACAGATACGCAGTATTTT | CASSYSGGGTDTQYF | TRBV6-5 | . | TRBJ2-3 | .
TGTGCCAGCAGCGGTGGCAGGGGATGGGAGCTGTTTTTT | CASSGGRGWELFF | TRBV5-4 | . | TRBJ2-2 | .
TGCGCCAGCAGCTTGGGGGTAGGGGCCACCTACGAGCAGTACTTC | CASSLGVGATYEQYF | TRBV5-1 | . | TRBJ2-7 | .
TGTGCCAGCAGCTTGAGATCCTACGAGCAGTACTTC | CASSLRSYEQYF | TRBV5-4 | . | TRBJ2-7 | .
TGTGCCATCAGTGCCGGGAACGGGCAGCCCCAGCATTTT | CAISAGNGQPQHF | TRBV10-3 | . | TRBJ1-5 | .
TGTGCCAGCAGCTTGGCGGGCAGCTACTATGGCTACACCTTC | CASSLAGSYYGYTF | TRBV5-8 | . | TRBJ1-2 | .
TGTGCCAGCAGCCCCGGACAGAGCTCCTACGAGCAGTACTTC | CASSPGQSSYEQYF | TRBV7-3 | . | TRBJ2-7 | .
TGTGCCAGCAGTGAATATCGGGCAGGGGGCGCGAACACTGAAGCTTTCTTT | CASSEYRAGGANTEAFF | TRBV6-1 | TRBD1 | TRBJ1-1 | .
TGTGCCAGCAGTTACGGGAGCTCTGGAAACACCATATATTTT | CASSYGSSGNTIYF | TRBV6-6 | . | TRBJ1-3 | few
TGTGCCAGCAGCCAAGGCGGCCTAGCGGGGAACACAGATACGCAGTATTTT | CASSQGGLAGNTDTQYF | TRBV13 | TRBD2 | TRBJ2-3 | .
TGTGCCTGGAGTGTATCAATACAAGAGACCCAGTACTTC | CAWSVSIQETQYF | TRBV30 | . | TRBJ2-5 | .
TGTGCCAGCAGCCAACCAGTCGGTGAGCAGTTCTTC | CASSQPVGEQFF | TRBV7-9 | . | TRBJ2-1 | once